This T cell receptor (beta chain) originates from a study of neurological immune-mediated disorders. This CDR3 is 14 amino acids long. V shed 5 bases and J 6 bases; nucleotides not matched to a gene: 6. The V gene's germline CDR1 is SEHNR and CDR2 FQNEAQ (reference sequence). From 15-18 subjects, over 180 million TCR-beta sequences were obtained in each sequencing run. TCRdb analysed the 5' RACE reads with MiXCR anew, one entry per CDR3 protein. The table includes 24,000 or so distinct CDR3 sequences, over 2% detected once. This clonotype was recorded many times. Source material: PBMCs. The receptor was derived from a woman between 50 and 59 years old with multiple sclerosis. The chain links TRBV7-9 to TRBJ2-7; TRBD2 matches at 11 bases. The DNA for the CDR3 is TGTGCCAGCAGCATCGGGACTAGCGGACCCGAGCAGTACTTC. It codes for CASSIGTSGPEQYF. Full variable domain (rest looked up from reference TRBV7-9 and TRBJ2-7): DTGVSQNPRHKITKRGQNVTFRCDPISEHNRLYWYRQTLGQGPEFLTYFQNEAQLEKSRLLSDRFSAERPKGSFSTLEIQRTEQGDSAMYLCASSIGTSGPEQYFGPGTRLTVT.